This TCR beta chain stems from a study of T cell responses to AZD1222 COVID-19 vaccine. Study-wide findings and caveats: The peak T cell response came first, and repertoires were sampled only after it.

Profiled with immunoSEQ multiplex PCR; TCRdb holds only in-frame clones, not every one. The sample consists of roughly 100,000 clones, roughly 88% of them appearing once. A word on this clone: Its antigen is as yet unknown.

The CDR3 totals 11 residues. Germline-derived CDR1 and CDR2 are MNHEY and SVGAGI. Trimming took 7 bases from V and 8 from J, leaving 11 bases between them. The origin of this receptor is an adult in good health. This sample comprised peripheral blood, obtained on day 0 of AZD1222 vaccination. The chain uses TRBV6-5 and TRBJ1-1; tentatively, D is TRBD1 (6 bases). The CDR3: CASKVGTEAFF. The CDR3 bases are TGTGCCAGCAAGGTGGGGACAGAAGCTTTCTTT.